This T cell receptor beta chain was documented in a study of blood T cell repertoires in COVID-19. For the study at large: Material from acute and convalescent COVID-19 was sourced from the United States, Italy and Spain. T cells, B-cell-depleted T cells, or PBMCs supplied cDNA or gDNA.

Germline V gene sequence: CDR1 SNHLY, CDR2 FYNNEI. The CDR3 is 15 amino acids. Trimming took off 10 bases at V and 0 bases at J, with 18 bases between the two ends. Authors' methods: For nucleated cells, counts were estimated from reference gene primer amplification. Only in-frame clones appear in the TCRdb table, and some are missing; sequencing was by immunoSEQ multiplex PCR. V, J and clone size are taken as reported in that table, and D and trimming were inferred from the DNA itself. The data contain approximately 84,000 clones, around 80% of them seen just once; the ten biggest clones take up around 27%.

The sequencing input was peripheral blood. This receptor was taken from an elderly woman with acute or convalescent COVID-19. The genes are TRBV2 and TRBJ2-5; TRBD1 might be the D (6 bases). The CDR3 sequence: CATRMAGVYQETQYF. In DNA, the CDR3 is TGTGCCACCCGCATGGCAGGGGTATACCAAGAGACCCAGTACTTC.